Reported below is one TCR beta chain. Its antigen is undetermined. This sample was included in a study of post-analysis software for immune sequencing data. Findings and limits, study-wide: For normalized Chao1 diversity, multiple sclerosis patients scored significantly lower than controls did.

Sequencing libraries made from TCR beta cDNA carried unique molecular identifiers. TCRdb called the PCR reads again in MiXCR, with one record for every CDR3 protein. The profile shows roughly 800,000 distinct CDR3 sequences, about 50% of them singletons. The clonotype originates from a girl aged 10-17 years with multiple sclerosis. The source material was blood.

The CDR3 loop reads CSVEVAGQGRQYF. As DNA, the CDR3 is TGCAGCGTTGAAGTAGCAGGACAGGGAAGGCAGTACTTC. This chain links TRBV29-1 with TRBJ2-7; 8 nucleotides line up with TRBD1. Germline V lookup: CDR1 SQVTM, CDR2 ANQGSEA. This CDR3 spans 13 amino acids. With 1 base clipped from V and 9 bases from J, the junction kept 8 bases outside the gene matches.